This TCR beta chain was captured by sequencing in a study of T-cell memory formation after mild COVID-19. Study-level points and caveats: Prior to infection, memory already included some responding clones, suggesting cross-reactive memory joined.

In this sample, this clonotype turned up a few times. Its antigen is undetermined. This CDR3 is 14 amino acids long. The germline gives CDR1 LGHNT, CDR2 FRNRAP. V lost 5 bases to trimming and J lost 2 bases, with 11 bases between them. Employing constant-segment primers, 5'RACE generated TCR alpha and TCR beta cDNA libraries bearing sample barcodes and UMIs. One entry per CDR3 protein results from TCRdb running MiXCR on the 5' RACE reads. The table has some 210,000 distinct CDR3 sequences, 8% to 11% seen once. Sequencing used PBMCs or a T cell subset sorted from them (not recorded which). This receptor was identified in a man younger than 30 who had mild COVID-19 (a few samples of this study predate the infection). Cell type and time point are not known. The chain is built from TRBV12-5 and TRBJ2-3; D possibly corresponds to TRBD1 (6 bases). The CDR3 is CASGTGQSTDTQYF. The DNA for the CDR3 is TGTGCTAGTGGTACAGGACAGTCCACAGATACGCAGTATTTT.